Listed below are T cell receptor beta chains from one sample, sequenced in a study of patients and donors after allogeneic stem cell transplantation. TCRdb re-analysed the RT-PCR reads in MiXCR, keeping a single row per CDR3 protein. The table has about 150,000 distinct CDR3 sequences, over 35% seen once. Sequencing input: blood, either unsorted or a sorted T cell fraction (not recorded which). Receptor source: a human donor who was either an allogeneic HSCT recipient or a stem cell or donor lymphocyte infusion donor (not recorded which). It is not recorded whose cells these are; they may come from a transplant donor. The CDR3 runs from the conserved cysteine through the conserved F or W. The D gene is left open where the match is weak. Clone size is not always given. Where it is, it says once, few, many or a class for expanded clones.

J gene: TRBJ2-5
D gene: .
clone size: few
V gene: TRBV28
CDR3 protein: CASSSPPGETQYF
CDR3 DNA: TGTGCCAGCAGTTCCCCTCCCGGGGAGACCCAGTACTTC

J gene: TRBJ1-5
D gene: .
clone size: many
V gene: TRBV12-3/TRBV12-4
CDR3 protein: CASSLAGGQPQHF
CDR3 DNA: TGTGCCAGCAGTTTAGCGGGTGGGCAGCCCCAGCATTTT

J gene: TRBJ1-2
D gene: .
clone size: once
V gene: TRBV5-1
CDR3 protein: CASSLVPSSNYGYTF
CDR3 DNA: TGCGCCAGCAGCTTGGTCCCCAGCAGCAACTATGGCTACACCTTC

J gene: TRBJ1-4
D gene: .
clone size: few
V gene: TRBV12-3/TRBV12-4
CDR3 protein: CASSLVGRGGEKLFF
CDR3 DNA: TGTGCCAGCAGTTTAGTGGGGCGCGGAGGTGAAAAACTGTTTTTT

J gene: TRBJ1-5
D gene: TRBD1
clone size: many
V gene: TRBV12-3/TRBV12-4
CDR3 protein: CASSLTGGGQPQHF
CDR3 DNA: TGTGCCAGCAGTCTAACAGGGGGAGGACAGCCCCAGCATTTT

J gene: TRBJ2-4
D gene: .
clone size: once
V gene: TRBV7-2
CDR3 protein: CASSTRQFTKNIQYF
CDR3 DNA: TGTGCCAGCAGCACCCGACAGTTTACCAAAAACATTCAGTACTTC

J gene: TRBJ2-2
D gene: TRBD1
clone size: .
V gene: TRBV29-1
CDR3 protein: CSAGQVPGELFF
CDR3 DNA: TGCAGTGCTGGACAGGTCCCCGGGGAGCTGTTTTTT

J gene: TRBJ1-2
D gene: .
clone size: few
V gene: TRBV5-6
CDR3 protein: CASSLDLFRRTERGYTF
CDR3 DNA: TGTGCCAGCAGCCTCGACTTATTTCGTAGGACAGAGCGTGGCTACACCTTC

J gene: TRBJ2-1
D gene: TRBD2
clone size: few
V gene: TRBV10-3
CDR3 protein: CAIRRTSGDSSYNEQFF
CDR3 DNA: TGTGCCATCAGGAGGACTAGCGGGGACAGCTCCTACAATGAGCAGTTCTTC

J gene: TRBJ1-4
D gene: TRBD1
clone size: large
V gene: TRBV7-9
CDR3 protein: CASRETGGHREKLFF
CDR3 DNA: TGTGCCAGCAGGGAGACAGGGGGCCATCGGGAAAAACTGTTTTTT

J gene: TRBJ2-1
D gene: TRBD2
clone size: .
V gene: TRBV10-3
CDR3 protein: CAISWTSGGLNYNEQFF
CDR3 DNA: TGTGCCATCAGCTGGACTAGCGGGGGTCTTAACTACAATGAGCAGTTCTTC

J gene: TRBJ1-1
D gene: .
clone size: .
V gene: TRBV6-5
CDR3 protein: CASRRGTSYTEAFF
CDR3 DNA: TGTGCCAGCCGACGGGGTACGTCTTACACTGAAGCTTTCTTT

J gene: TRBJ2-1
D gene: TRBD1
clone size: .
V gene: TRBV6-6
CDR3 protein: CASRSGTVPNNEQFF
CDR3 DNA: TGTGCCAGCAGATCCGGGACAGTCCCGAACAATGAGCAGTTCTTC

J gene: TRBJ2-2
D gene: .
clone size: .
V gene: TRBV5-6
CDR3 protein: CASSLALGVAGELFF
CDR3 DNA: TGTGCCAGCAGCTTGGCTTTAGGGGTGGCCGGGGAGCTGTTTTTT

J gene: TRBJ2-7
D gene: .
clone size: once
V gene: TRBV2
CDR3 protein: CASHRDNYEQYF
CDR3 DNA: TGTGCCAGCCACAGGGATAACTACGAGCAGTACTTC

J gene: TRBJ1-3
D gene: .
clone size: .
V gene: TRBV12-3/TRBV12-4
CDR3 protein: CASSLGHLSSGNTIYF
CDR3 DNA: TGTGCCAGCAGTTTAGGACACCTTAGCTCTGGAAACACCATATATTTT

J gene: TRBJ1-2
D gene: TRBD1
clone size: once
V gene: TRBV12-3/TRBV12-4
CDR3 protein: CANGYRDRGFYGYTF
CDR3 DNA: TGTGCCAACGGATACCGGGACAGGGGATTTTATGGCTACACCTTC

J gene: TRBJ1-2
D gene: TRBD1
clone size: .
V gene: TRBV5-8
CDR3 protein: CASSLGGTVTF
CDR3 DNA: TGTGCCAGCAGCTTGGGGGGGACAGTGACGTTC

J gene: TRBJ1-6
D gene: .
clone size: few
V gene: TRBV6-5
CDR3 protein: CASSYSPGGNTYNSPLHF
CDR3 DNA: TGTGCCAGCAGTTACTCCCCTGGGGGGAATACCTATAATTCACCCCTCCACTTT

J gene: TRBJ2-7
D gene: TRBD1
clone size: few
V gene: TRBV9
CDR3 protein: CASSPGTGYEQYF
CDR3 DNA: TGTGCCAGCAGCCCCGGGACAGGGTACGAGCAGTACTTC

J gene: TRBJ2-6
D gene: .
clone size: few
V gene: TRBV12-3/TRBV12-4
CDR3 protein: CASSSGANVLTF
CDR3 DNA: TGTGCCAGCAGTTCTGGGGCCAACGTCCTGACTTTC

J gene: TRBJ1-5
D gene: TRBD1
clone size: .
V gene: TRBV12-3/TRBV12-4
CDR3 protein: CASSPGGGSNQPQHF
CDR3 DNA: TGTGCCAGCAGTCCAGGGGGAGGCAGCAATCAGCCCCAGCATTTT

J gene: TRBJ1-2
D gene: .
clone size: few
V gene: TRBV7-9
CDR3 protein: CASSSYRVNGYTF
CDR3 DNA: TGTGCCAGCAGCTCTTACAGGGTTAATGGCTACACCTTC

J gene: TRBJ2-6
D gene: .
clone size: .
V gene: TRBV3-1
CDR3 protein: CASSQVPSGANVLTF
CDR3 DNA: TGTGCCAGCAGCCAAGTCCCCTCTGGGGCCAACGTCCTGACTTTC

J gene: TRBJ1-2
D gene: .
clone size: few
V gene: TRBV9
CDR3 protein: CASSADLPDYGYTF
CDR3 DNA: TGTGCCAGCAGCGCTGACCTCCCGGACTATGGCTACACCTTC

J gene: TRBJ2-2
D gene: .
clone size: few
V gene: TRBV12-3/TRBV12-4
CDR3 protein: CASSPRTRSGELFF
CDR3 DNA: TGTGCCAGCAGTCCCCGGACCCGTAGCGGGGAGCTGTTTTTT

J gene: TRBJ1-6
D gene: TRBD1
clone size: few
V gene: TRBV7-8
CDR3 protein: CASRYGQGYSPLHF
CDR3 DNA: TGTGCCAGCAGATACGGACAGGGATATTCACCCCTCCACTTT

J gene: TRBJ1-1
D gene: .
clone size: many
V gene: TRBV12-3/TRBV12-4
CDR3 protein: CASSLGPNTEAFF
CDR3 DNA: TGTGCCAGCAGTTTAGGGCCGAACACTGAAGCTTTCTTT

J gene: TRBJ2-1
D gene: .
clone size: .
V gene: TRBV11-2
CDR3 protein: CASSLGPGPYNEQFF
CDR3 DNA: TGTGCCAGCAGCTTAGGGCCGGGGCCTTACAATGAGCAGTTCTTC

J gene: TRBJ1-5
D gene: .
clone size: once
V gene: TRBV6-2/TRBV6-3
CDR3 protein: CASGGNSNQPQHF
CDR3 DNA: TGTGCCAGCGGGGGGAATAGCAATCAGCCCCAGCATTTT

J gene: TRBJ1-5
D gene: .
clone size: .
V gene: TRBV12-3/TRBV12-4
CDR3 protein: CASSSQSNQPQHF
CDR3 DNA: TGTGCCAGCAGTTCCCAGAGTAATCAGCCCCAGCATTTT

J gene: TRBJ1-6
D gene: .
clone size: .
V gene: TRBV25-1
CDR3 protein: CASNGTPYNSPLHF
CDR3 DNA: TGTGCCAGCAATGGGACGCCCTATAATTCACCCCTCCACTTT

J gene: TRBJ1-6
D gene: TRBD1
clone size: .
V gene: TRBV9
CDR3 protein: CASSAPGQALGNSPLHF
CDR3 DNA: TGTGCCAGCAGCGCCCCGGGACAGGCCCTGGGTAATTCACCCCTCCACTTT

J gene: TRBJ1-1
D gene: .
clone size: .
V gene: TRBV19
CDR3 protein: CASSVAMNTEAFF
CDR3 DNA: TGTGCCAGTAGTGTCGCTATGAACACTGAAGCTTTCTTT

J gene: TRBJ2-3
D gene: TRBD1
clone size: .
V gene: TRBV6-5
CDR3 protein: CASSNTGGRLGTQYF
CDR3 DNA: TGTGCCAGCAGCAATACAGGGGGGCGCCTAGGTACGCAGTATTTT

J gene: TRBJ2-3
D gene: TRBD2
clone size: .
V gene: TRBV6-2/TRBV6-3
CDR3 protein: CASRRPGLGGADTQYF
CDR3 DNA: TGTGCCAGCAGACGTCCGGGACTAGGAGGAGCAGATACGCAGTATTTT

J gene: TRBJ2-7
D gene: .
clone size: .
V gene: TRBV7-6
CDR3 protein: CASSPNRARDYEQYF
CDR3 DNA: TGTGCCAGCAGTCCTAACAGGGCGCGGGACTACGAGCAGTACTTC

J gene: TRBJ1-1
D gene: .
clone size: .
V gene: TRBV6-1
CDR3 protein: CASTEQQNTEAFF
CDR3 DNA: TGTGCCAGCACCGAACAGCAGAACACTGAAGCTTTCTTT

J gene: TRBJ1-5
D gene: .
clone size: few
V gene: TRBV12-3/TRBV12-4
CDR3 protein: CASVGGSNQPQHF
CDR3 DNA: TGTGCCAGCGTAGGGGGGTCCAATCAGCCCCAGCATTTT

J gene: TRBJ2-3
D gene: TRBD2
clone size: .
V gene: TRBV11-2
CDR3 protein: CASSLVGGGRADTQYF
CDR3 DNA: TGTGCCAGCAGCTTAGTAGGCGGGGGAAGAGCAGATACGCAGTATTTT

J gene: TRBJ1-2
D gene: .
clone size: .
V gene: TRBV10-3
CDR3 protein: CAITEKSGAFYGYTF
CDR3 DNA: TGTGCCATCACTGAGAAGTCAGGGGCCTTCTATGGCTACACCTTC

J gene: TRBJ1-4
D gene: .
clone size: .
V gene: TRBV12-3/TRBV12-4
CDR3 protein: CASSVGVAGEKLFF
CDR3 DNA: TGTGCCAGCAGTGTGGGGGTCGCTGGCGAAAAACTGTTTTTT

J gene: TRBJ1-6
D gene: .
clone size: .
V gene: TRBV27
CDR3 protein: CASSPRGNYNSPLHF
CDR3 DNA: TGTGCCAGCAGTCCCAGGGGTAACTATAATTCACCCCTCCACTTT

J gene: TRBJ1-2
D gene: TRBD1
clone size: once
V gene: TRBV12-3/TRBV12-4
CDR3 protein: CASSSSRTGGARGYTF
CDR3 DNA: TGTGCCAGCAGTTCAAGTCGGACAGGGGGCGCACGGGGCTACACCTTC

J gene: TRBJ1-2
D gene: .
clone size: .
V gene: TRBV28
CDR3 protein: CASSSQGTFYGYTF
CDR3 DNA: TGTGCCAGCAGTTCGCAAGGGACGTTCTATGGCTACACCTTC

J gene: TRBJ2-5
D gene: TRBD2
clone size: .
V gene: TRBV28
CDR3 protein: CASRHSGGVQETQYF
CDR3 DNA: TGTGCCAGCAGGCATAGCGGGGGGGTCCAAGAGACCCAGTACTTC

J gene: TRBJ1-2
D gene: TRBD1
clone size: .
V gene: TRBV6-2/TRBV6-3
CDR3 protein: CASRYSGGNYGYTF
CDR3 DNA: TGTGCCAGCCGCTACTCAGGGGGCAACTATGGCTACACCTTC

J gene: TRBJ1-5
D gene: .
clone size: many
V gene: TRBV20-1
CDR3 protein: CSASGYSNQPQHF
CDR3 DNA: TGCAGTGCTAGTGGGTATAGCAATCAGCCCCAGCATTTT

J gene: TRBJ1-3
D gene: .
clone size: .
V gene: TRBV7-2
CDR3 protein: CASSSGPSKDTIYF
CDR3 DNA: TGTGCCAGCAGTTCCGGGCCTAGCAAGGACACCATATATTTT

J gene: TRBJ2-5
D gene: .
clone size: .
V gene: TRBV4-2
CDR3 protein: CASSPREQETQYF
CDR3 DNA: TGTGCCAGCAGCCCTCGGGAACAAGAGACCCAGTACTTC

J gene: TRBJ1-5
D gene: TRBD1
clone size: .
V gene: TRBV6-2/TRBV6-3
CDR3 protein: CASSYRTGWPQHF
CDR3 DNA: TGTGCCAGCAGTTACCGGACAGGGTGGCCCCAGCATTTT

J gene: TRBJ1-6
D gene: .
clone size: few
V gene: TRBV6-5
CDR3 protein: CASSPEGRDAYNSPLHF
CDR3 DNA: TGTGCCAGCAGTCCCGAGGGGAGGGACGCCTATAATTCACCCCTCCACTTT

J gene: TRBJ1-5
D gene: .
clone size: .
V gene: TRBV6-2/TRBV6-3
CDR3 protein: CASSYRGYSNQPQHF
CDR3 DNA: TGTGCCAGCAGTTACAGGGGATATAGCAATCAGCCCCAGCATTTT

J gene: TRBJ2-5
D gene: TRBD2
clone size: .
V gene: TRBV12-3/TRBV12-4
CDR3 protein: CASSFGGGFLPAQYF
CDR3 DNA: TGTGCCAGCAGTTTCGGCGGGGGGTTTCTCCCGGCCCAGTACTTC

J gene: TRBJ1-5
D gene: .
clone size: few
V gene: TRBV20-1
CDR3 protein: CSAGRGRNGNQPQHF
CDR3 DNA: TGCAGTGCTGGGCGGGGCCGAAACGGCAATCAGCCCCAGCATTTT

J gene: TRBJ2-1
D gene: TRBD1
clone size: .
V gene: TRBV7-9
CDR3 protein: CASSSGWGTGYNEQFF
CDR3 DNA: TGTGCCAGCAGCTCTGGGTGGGGGACAGGCTACAATGAGCAGTTCTTC

J gene: TRBJ1-1
D gene: TRBD1
clone size: .
V gene: TRBV20-1
CDR3 protein: CSAEGQRIPTEAFF
CDR3 DNA: TGCAGTGCAGAGGGACAGCGGATTCCCACTGAAGCTTTCTTT

J gene: TRBJ2-2
D gene: .
clone size: .
V gene: TRBV27
CDR3 protein: CASSLDDTGELFF
CDR3 DNA: TGTGCCAGCAGTTTAGATGACACCGGGGAGCTGTTTTTT

J gene: TRBJ2-3
D gene: .
clone size: .
V gene: TRBV5-1
CDR3 protein: CASSSDHPTDTQYF
CDR3 DNA: TGCGCCAGCAGCTCCGACCACCCCACAGATACGCAGTATTTT